A single sample is the source of the 20 T cell receptor beta chains below, sequenced in a study of T cells in Graves' hyperthyroidism and ophthalmopathy. Amplification targeted TCR beta CDR3 regions from RNA transcripts. First-round RT-PCR of the TCR CDR3 relied on the HTBI primer set. One entry per CDR3 protein results from TCRdb running MiXCR on the multiplex PCR reads. The sample includes about 560,000 distinct CDR3 sequences, 14% of them seen just once. Material for sequencing was blood. Source of these receptors: a woman between 35 and 50 years old with Graves' hyperthyroidism.

There are many counts of this clonotype. This chain's CDR3 is CASSRREGYEQYF. The CDR3 DNA reads as TGTGCCAGCAGCCGACGGGAGGGATACGAGCAGTACTTC. J is TRBJ2-7 and V is TRBV13, with 8 positions matching TRBD2. Per germline, CDR1 PRHDT and CDR2 FYEKMQ (reference sequence). The CDR3 has 13 amino acids. V shed 5 bases and J 4 bases; nucleotides not matched to a gene: 4.

This clonotype has at least ten counts. The V and J genes are TRBV6-1 and TRBJ2-1; 9 bases are shared with TRBD2. The CDR3 spans 16 residues. J lost 6 bases, V lost 3 bases, and 9 bases had no gene match. Per the germline V gene, CDR1 is MNHNS and CDR2 is SASEGT. CDR3 in DNA: TGTGCCAGCAGTGAGGGAACTAGCGGGTTTTTCAATGAGCAGTTCTTC. This gives the protein CASSEGTSGFFNEQFF.

The chain links TRBV12-3 or TRBV12-4 to TRBJ2-7; the D is unclear. V lost 4 bases and J 5 bases, leaving 9 bases between the germline ends. The CDR3 extends over 12 amino acids. For the CDR3, the DNA is TGTGCCAGCAGTTCCGACACGAACGAGCAGTACTTC. It translates to CASSSDTNEQYF.

This clonotype was picked up a small number of times. The chain couples TRBV15 to TRBJ2-1; perhaps D is TRBD1 or TRBD2 (6 bases each). The germline V gene encodes CDR1 LNHNV and CDR2 YYDKDF (reference sequence). Trimming took off 0 bases at V and 13 bases at J, with 22 bases between the two ends. The CDR3 loop spans 16 amino acids. Written as DNA, the CDR3 is TGTGCCACCAGCAGAGAGTCCCTTTTGACAGGTGCGGGACAGTTCTTC. As protein: CATSRESLLTGAGQFF.

This clonotype was detected many times. This chain joins TRBV5-1 and TRBJ2-7, with a weak D call TRBD2 (5 bases). The CDR3 has 17 residues. V lost 2 bases, J lost 2 bases, and 20 bases lay in between. Germline loops: CDR1 SGHRS, CDR2 YFSETQ. DNA for the CDR3: TGCGCCAGCAGCTTAGGTATGGGGAGTCCCACTCCCTACGAGCAGTACTTC. Translated: CASSLGMGSPTPYEQYF.

The gene calls are TRBV7-9 and TRBJ2-1, with 7 nucleotides matching TRBD2. The CDR3 runs 15 residues. The trim removed 5 bases at V and 3 bases at J, leaving 7 bases unmatched. Germline V gene data show CDR1 as SEHNR and CDR2 as FQNEAQ (reference sequence). CDR3 sequence reads: CASSAPGLSYNEQFF. DNA for the CDR3: TGTGCCAGCAGCGCGCCGGGACTAAGCTACAATGAGCAGTTCTTC. Filled out from reference TRBV7-9 and TRBJ2-1, the complete variable domain reads DTGVSQNPRHKITKRGQNVTFRCDPISEHNRLYWYRQTLGQGPEFLTYFQNEAQLEKSRLLSDRFSAERPKGSFSTLEIQRTEQGDSAMYLCASSAPGLSYNEQFFGPGTRLTVL.

This clonotype was counted between two and nine times. This rearrangement joins TRBV20-1 to TRBJ2-3; 13 bases agree with TRBD2. The V gene end was trimmed by 8 bases and the J gene end by 5 bases; junction bases not matched to a gene: 10. The CDR3 spans 15 residues. Germline CDR1 and CDR2: DFQATT and SNEGSKA (reference sequence). CDR3 nucleotides: TGCAGTTCAATCAGACTAGCGGGAGGAATAGATACGCAGTATTTT. Protein sequence: CSSIRLAGGIDTQYF.

The chain is built from TRBV10-1 and TRBJ2-7; D might be TRBD1 (6 bases). Trimming left V 2 bases short and J 6 bases short, with 8 bases between. The CDR3 covers 12 residues. Germline-derived CDR1 and CDR2 are WNHNN and SYGVQD (reference sequence). The CDR3 DNA follows: TGCGCCAGCAGTGAGACAGGGCCCGAGCAGTACTTC. It codes for CASSETGPEQYF.

Ten or more counts support this clonotype. V gene TRBV28 combines with J gene TRBJ2-1; D gene unclear. V was pared by 5 bases and J by 7 bases, with 9 bases between. CDR1 MDHEN and CDR2 SYDVKM come from the germline V gene. The CDR3 extends over 12 amino acids. The CDR3: CASSPLLNEQFF. Here the CDR3 DNA reads TGTGCCAGCAGTCCCCTTTTGAATGAGCAGTTCTTC.

This clonotype occurred a few times. The J gene is TRBJ1-2, the V gene TRBV20-1; TRBD1 aligns across 9 bases. Germline CDR1 DFQATT, CDR2 SNEGSKA (reference sequence). The length of the CDR3 is 13 residues. Trimming removed 6 bases from V and 4 bases from J; junction bases left unmatched: 6. CDR3 bases: TGCAGTGCCTCGGAGGACAGGGGCTATGGCTACACCTTC. This gives the protein CSASEDRGYGYTF.

This clonotype was detected ten times or more. The V gene is TRBV20-1, the J gene TRBJ1-6, with D perhaps TRBD1 (6 bases). This CDR3 has 14 residues. CDR1 and CDR2 from the germline V gene are DFQATT and SNEGSKA (reference sequence). With 6 bases removed from V and 7 bases from J, the gap between germline ends came to 16 bases. This chain's CDR3 is CSARPQGTNSPLHF. The CDR3 coding sequence is TGCAGTGCAAGGCCTCAGGGGACCAATTCACCCCTCCACTTT.

The table lists this clonotype with many counts. V usage is TRBV5-6 and J usage is TRBJ2-7, with D uncertain. Deletions cut 3 bases from V and 0 bases from J, with 19 bases between. Germline assignment: CDR1 SGHDT and CDR2 YYEEEE. The length of the CDR3 is 17 residues. The CDR3: CASSSGFGLLPSYEQYF. The DNA for the CDR3 is TGTGCCAGCAGCTCCGGTTTCGGCCTCCTGCCCTCCTACGAGCAGTACTTC.

This clonotype was seen many times. At one boundary the junction diverges from the germline segment, which might be a read error. The CDR3 spells CASSLEGGNTEAFF. CDR3 DNA: TGTGCCAGCAGCTTAGAGGGGGGGAACACTGAAGCTTTCTTT. The chain links TRBV5-1 to TRBJ1-1; maybe TRBD1 (6 bases). CDR3 length: 14 amino acids. Germline CDR1 and CDR2: SGHRS and YFSETQ.

Only a few counts were recorded for this clonotype. The rearrangement joins TRBV2 to TRBJ2-2; 9 bases fit TRBD2. V shed 3 bases and J 4 bases; nucleotides not matched to a gene: 0. CDR1 and CDR2 from the germline V gene are SNHLY and FYNNEI. The CDR3 has 14 residues. CDR3 coding DNA: TGTGCCAGCAGTGAGCGGGAGGGCACCGGGGAGCTGTTTTTT. Protein: CASSEREGTGELFF.

This clonotype appeared a few times. The chain employs TRBV7-9 and TRBJ1-2; D gene unclear. Trimming took 0 bases from V and 7 from J, leaving 9 bases between them. CDR1 is SEHNR and CDR2 is FQNEAQ in the germline V gene (reference sequence). This CDR3 spans 13 amino acids. The CDR3 here is CASSLANLVGYTF. The CDR3 DNA reads TGTGCCAGCAGCTTAGCGAATCTCGTTGGCTACACCTTC.

This clonotype has ten or more counts. The rearrangement joins TRBV2 to TRBJ1-6; D is perhaps TRBD1 (6 bases). CDR3 size: 15 residues. Germline-derived CDR1 and CDR2 are SNHLY and FYNNEI. V was pared by 6 bases and J by 8 bases, with 17 bases between. In nucleotides, the CDR3 is TGTGCCAGCAGCCCCGGGGGCCAGGGCTATTCACCCCTCCACTTT. Protein sequence: CASSPGGQGYSPLHF. Together with reference TRBV2 and TRBJ1-6, the CDR3 gives the full variable domain: EPEVTQTPSHQVTQMGQEVILRCVPISNHLYFYWYRQILGQKVEFLVSFYNNEISEKSEIFDDQFSVERPDGSNFTLKIRSTKLEDSAMYFCASSPGGQGYSPLHFGNGTRLTVT.

In its sample, this clonotype was seen a few times. The chain recombines TRBV29-1 with TRBJ2-7; D possibly corresponds to TRBD2 (5 bases). This CDR3 comprises 14 residues. V lost 2 bases and J lost 1, with 12 bases in between. Germline V CDR1 and CDR2: SQVTM, ANQGSEA. The CDR3 DNA reads as TGCAGCGTTGAACTTGGACTTACGTCCTACGAGCAGTACTTC. It specifies CSVELGLTSYEQYF.

Many counts were recorded for this clonotype. The chain couples TRBV3-1 to TRBJ1-6; D unresolved. The CDR3 spans 13 residues. V was clipped by 0 bases and J by 7 bases, with 4 bases between them. Germline V CDR1 and CDR2: LGHDT, YNNKEL (reference sequence). As DNA, the CDR3 is TGTGCCAGCAGCCAAGAACGAAATTCACCCCTCCACTTT. It translates to CASSQERNSPLHF.

Worth noting for this clonotype: A read error may account for a junction end that differs from germline. This chain links TRBV7-9 with TRBJ1-5; D ambiguous. Germline loops: CDR1 SEHNR, CDR2 FQNEAQ (reference sequence). The CDR3 is 14 amino acids. The CDR3 loop is CTSSQHPGPQPQHF. The CDR3 DNA reads TGCACCAGCAGCCAACACCCCGGGCCCCAGCCCCAGCATTTT.

Many counts were recorded for this clonotype. This chain connects TRBV11-3 to TRBJ1-1; the D is unclear. The CDR3 totals 12 residues. V lost 1 base and J lost 4, with 4 bases in between. The germline V gene encodes CDR1 SGHNT and CDR2 YENEEA. The CDR3, as DNA: TGTGCCAGCAGCTTAGGGTTCACTGAAGCTTTCTTT. This codes for CASSLGFTEAFF.